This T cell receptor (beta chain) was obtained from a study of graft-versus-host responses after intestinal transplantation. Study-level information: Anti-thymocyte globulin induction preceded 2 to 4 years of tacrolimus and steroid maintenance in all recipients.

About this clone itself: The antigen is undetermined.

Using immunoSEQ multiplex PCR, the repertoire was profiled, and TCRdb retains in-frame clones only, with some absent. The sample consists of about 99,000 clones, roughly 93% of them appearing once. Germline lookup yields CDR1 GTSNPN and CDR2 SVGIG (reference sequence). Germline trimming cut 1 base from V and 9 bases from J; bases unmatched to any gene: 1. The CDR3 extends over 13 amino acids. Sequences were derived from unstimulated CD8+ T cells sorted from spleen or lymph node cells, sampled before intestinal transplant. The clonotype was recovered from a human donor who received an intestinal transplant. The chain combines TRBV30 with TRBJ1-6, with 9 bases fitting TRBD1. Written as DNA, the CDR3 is TGTGCCTGGAGTGACAGGGGGCTTTCACCCCTCCACTTT. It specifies CAWSDRGLSPLHF.